The 19 T cell receptor beta chains below were found in one sample sequenced in a study of cytomegalovirus exposure and HLA in healthy donors. Amplification used 60 Vbeta primers and 13 Jbeta primers. Clones were read by immunoSEQ multiplex PCR, and TCRdb kept only the in-frame ones, dropping some. This sample's clone table lists more than 50,000 clones. Source material: PBMCs. The receptors were gathered from a man aged 50-59 years in good health and CMV-seropositive.

About this clone itself: The CDR3 end shows no conserved phenylalanine or tryptophan, and so a read error is likely. The genes are TRBV7-2 and TRBJ1-2, with 10 bases aligning to TRBD1. This CDR3 has 14 amino acids. Germline CDR1 and CDR2: SGHTA and FQGNSA. The V and J ends lost 5 bases and 8 bases, in that order; junction bases with no gene match: 8. The CDR3 loop is CASSPRQGAGGYTL. The CDR3 DNA follows: TGTGCCAGCAGCCCCCGACAGGGGGCAGGGGGCTACACCCTC.

The DNA for the CDR3 is TGTGCCACCCATCGTGGGACAACCTACGAGCAGTACTTC. Translating gives CATHRGTTYEQYF. This chain connects TRBV6-1 to TRBJ2-7, with D perhaps TRBD1 (6 bases). The CDR3 totals 13 residues. V dropped 10 bases and J dropped 2 bases, with 15 bases sitting between them. The V gene's germline CDR1 is MNHNS and CDR2 SASEGT.

The rearrangement links TRBV7-9 to TRBJ1-1; the D gene is possibly TRBD1 (6 bases). The germline V and J ends were trimmed by 5 bases and 2 bases, with 12 bases remaining between them. This CDR3 is built from 14 residues. Germline lookup yields CDR1 SEHNR and CDR2 FQNEAQ (reference sequence). The CDR3, as DNA: TGTGCCAGCAGCCTACGGGACACAAACACTGAAGCTTTCTTT. Amino acids: CASSLRDTNTEAFF.

V is TRBV7-2 and J is TRBJ1-6; weak D call: TRBD1 (5 bases). Trimming removed 5 bases from V and 6 bases from J, with 11 bases in between. Germline CDR1 is SGHTA and CDR2 is FQGNSA. This CDR3 comprises 14 residues. The DNA of the CDR3 is TGTGCCAGCAGCCCAGGGACTGTTAATTCACCCCTCCACTTT. Translated: CASSPGTVNSPLHF.

This chain links TRBV6-1 with TRBJ1-5; D perhaps matches TRBD1 (6 bases). CDR3 size: 16 residues. V was shortened by 0 bases and J by 4 bases, with 13 bases between the two germline ends. Per the germline V gene, CDR1 is MNHNS and CDR2 is SASEGT. The CDR3 sequence: CASSEALGGSNQPQHF. Here the CDR3 DNA reads TGTGCCAGCAGTGAAGCCCTAGGGGGTTCAAATCAGCCCCAGCATTTT.

The chain links TRBV7-2 to TRBJ2-1, with D uncertain. CDR1 is SGHTA, CDR2 FQGNSA, per germline. This CDR3 spans 11 amino acids. V was shortened by 5 bases and J by 4 bases, with 3 bases between the two germline ends. CDR3 coding DNA: TGTGCCAGCAGCCCTTACAATGAGCAGTTCTTC. Translating it yields CASSPYNEQFF.

The rearrangement uses TRBV5-1 and TRBJ2-7; 7 bases match TRBD1. The V gene end was trimmed by 2 bases and the J gene end by 2 bases; junction bases not matched to a gene: 13. Germline CDR1 and CDR2: SGHRS and YFSETQ. CDR3 size: 17 residues. The CDR3 loop reads CASSLGVRGREAYEQYF. CDR3 DNA sequence: TGCGCCAGCAGCTTAGGTGTGAGGGGGCGCGAAGCCTACGAGCAGTACTTC.

The chain has TRBV6-1 and TRBJ1-3; D uncertain. CDR1 and CDR2 from the germline V gene are MNHNS and SASEGT. The CDR3 is 17 amino acids. The V gene lost 1 base and the J gene lost 2 bases, with 15 bases spanning the gap. DNA of the CDR3: TGTGCCAGCAGTGAAGAGAGTTTGATTGGTCCTGGAAACACCATATATTTT. Translation gives CASSEESLIGPGNTIYF.

This sequence joins TRBV19 and TRBJ1-1, with a tentative D call TRBD1 (6 bases). The CDR3 is made up of 13 amino acids. Germline V gene data show CDR1 as LNHDA and CDR2 as SQIVND (reference sequence). Trimming pared 9 bases from V and 5 bases from J, leaving 16 bases between. In DNA form, the CDR3 reads TGTGCCAGCCGACAGGAAGGGGAGACTGAAGCTTTCTTT. Its translation is CASRQEGETEAFF.

J is TRBJ1-1 and V is TRBV19, with D unresolved. The CDR3 sequence is 15 residues long. V gave up 1 base and J gave up 1 base, with 10 bases separating them. The germline V gene encodes CDR1 LNHDA and CDR2 SQIVND (reference sequence). CDR3 amino acids: CASSIVSFRNTEAFF. The CDR3 DNA sequence: TGTGCCAGTAGTATAGTAAGCTTCCGGAACACTGAAGCTTTCTTT. Filled out from reference TRBV19 and TRBJ1-1, the complete variable domain reads DGGITQSPKYLFRKEGQNVTLSCEQNLNHDAMYWYRQDPGQGLRLIYYSQIVNDFQKGDIAEGYSVSREKKESFPLTVTSAQKNPTAFYLCASSIVSFRNTEAFFGQGTRLTVV.

The chain recombines TRBV7-2 with TRBJ1-5; D call uncertain. This CDR3 spans 12 amino acids. The germline V gene encodes CDR1 SGHTA and CDR2 FQGNSA. Trimming left V 4 bases short and J 8 bases short, with 9 bases between. In nucleotides, the CDR3 is TGTGCCAGCAGCTCCGAGGTTGAGCCCCAGCATTTT. It translates to CASSSEVEPQHF. Combining the CDR3 with reference TRBV7-2 and TRBJ1-5 gives the whole variable domain GAGVSQSPSNKVTEKGKDVELRCDPISGHTALYWYRQSLGQGLEFLIYFQGNSAPDKSGLPSDRFSAERTGGSVSTLTIQRTQQEDSAVYLCASSSEVEPQHFGDGTRLSIL.

The V and J genes are TRBV29-1 and TRBJ2-4; weak D call: TRBD2 (5 bases). This CDR3 region has 12 residues. Germline assignment: CDR1 SQVTM and CDR2 ANQGSEA. The V end lost 3 bases, the J end lost 5 bases, and 8 bases lay between the germline ends. CDR3 region: CSVEKGENIQYF. DNA for the CDR3: TGCAGCGTTGAGAAGGGAGAAAACATTCAGTACTTC. Full variable domain (missing parts from reference TRBV29-1 and TRBJ2-4): SAVISQKPSRDICQRGTSLTIQCQVDSQVTMMFWYRQQPGQSLTLIATANQGSEATYESGFVIDKFPISRPNLTFSTLTVSNMSPEDSSIYLCSVEKGENIQYFGAGTRLSVL.

The genes are TRBV6-5 and TRBJ2-7; 8 nucleotides agree with TRBD1. J was trimmed by 2 bases and V by 6 bases; bases with no gene match: 6. Germline V lookup: CDR1 MNHEY, CDR2 SVGAGI. This CDR3 has 14 amino acids. In DNA, the CDR3 is TGTGCCAGCAGCCGAGGACAGGGACCCTACGAGCAGTACTTC. This translates into CASSRGQGPYEQYF.

The CDR3 reads CASSLVAGFNEQFF. CDR3 nucleotide sequence: TGTGCCAGCAGCTTAGTAGCGGGGTTCAATGAGCAGTTCTTC. This chain connects TRBV7-2 to TRBJ2-1; TRBD2 aligns across 8 bases. Germline CDR1 reads SGHTA; CDR2 reads FQGNSA. V gave up 1 base and J gave up 6 bases; unmatched junction bases: 2. The CDR3 sequence is 14 residues long.

The CDR3 sequence: CASTRDESNSPLHF. CDR3 in DNA: TGTGCCAGCACCCGGGATGAATCGAATTCACCCCTCCACTTT. V gene TRBV25-1 combines with J gene TRBJ1-6; D is uncertain. The germline gives CDR1 MGHDK, CDR2 SYGVNS. The length of the CDR3 is 14 residues. The V end was cut by 7 bases, the J end by 7 bases, with 14 bases between.

The V gene is TRBV28, the J gene TRBJ1-1; perhaps TRBD1 as D (5 bases). Trimming shortened V by 6 bases and J by 11 bases, and 13 bases separated the two germline ends. The germline CDR1 and CDR2 sequences are MDHEN and SYDVKM. This CDR3 is 11 amino acids long. CDR3 nucleotide sequence: TGTGCCAGCAGCACAGGCGGTCGGGCTTTCTTT. It specifies CASSTGGRAFF.

The rearrangement uses TRBV4-3 and TRBJ2-7, with D unclear. Per the germline V gene, CDR1 is LGHNA and CDR2 is YSLEER. V was clipped by 2 bases and J by 0 bases, with 11 bases between them. The CDR3 consists of 15 residues. The CDR3 protein is CASSQTTGVSYEQYF. The DNA of the CDR3 is TGCGCCAGCAGCCAAACGACCGGAGTCTCCTACGAGCAGTACTTC.

The gene calls are TRBV6-5 and TRBJ1-2, with a possible D match to TRBD1 (6 bases). CDR1 is MNHEY, CDR2 SVGAGI, per germline. V gave up 6 bases and J gave up 4 bases, with 12 bases separating them. The CDR3 runs 13 residues. The CDR3 loop reads CASSLDRSYGYTF. The CDR3 DNA follows: TGTGCCAGCAGCCTGGACAGAAGCTATGGCTACACCTTC.

The V gene is TRBV28, the J gene TRBJ1-1; D is possibly TRBD1 (5 bases). CDR1 and CDR2 from the germline V gene are MDHEN and SYDVKM. V was trimmed by 2 bases and J by 3 bases, leaving 13 bases between them. The CDR3 length is 15 residues. CDR3 sequence: CASSLGGWGDTEAFF. The CDR3 nucleotides read TGTGCCAGCAGTTTAGGAGGATGGGGGGACACTGAAGCTTTCTTT.